Listed below are T cell receptor beta chains from one sample, sequenced in a study of Siglec-9 on CD8 T cells in melanoma. The method was immunoSEQ multiplex PCR; TCRdb's version includes in-frame clones alone and lacks a portion of them. Among about 36,000 clones, about 80% were seen once, and the ten largest hold more than 1.5%. The specimen sequenced was Siglec-9- CD8+ T cells sorted from blood. Receptors originate from a human donor in good health. CDR3s leave out the opening cysteine and the closing phenylalanine or tryptophan. Fields, in order: CDR3 protein, J gene, V gene.

CDR3 protein: ASTQTENTEAF
J gene: TRBJ1-1
V gene: TRBV6-1

CDR3 protein: ATTSGSSYNEQF
J gene: TRBJ2-1
V gene: TRBV27

CDR3 protein: ASSLGAGGTNEQF
J gene: TRBJ2-1
V gene: TRBV7-3

CDR3 protein: ASSQDSEKLF
J gene: TRBJ1-4
V gene: TRBV4-1

CDR3 protein: ASSSLEGETQY
J gene: TRBJ2-5
V gene: TRBV5-6

CDR3 protein: ASSIDREGRAGELF
J gene: TRBJ2-2
V gene: TRBV19

CDR3 protein: ASSPDRGQSSQY
J gene: TRBJ2-5
V gene: TRBV6-5

CDR3 protein: ATSRDEIIDEAF
J gene: TRBJ1-1
V gene: TRBV15

CDR3 protein: ASRPLAGAQETQY
J gene: TRBJ2-5
V gene: TRBV7-8

CDR3 protein: ASSLPPPIEQF
J gene: TRBJ2-1
V gene: TRBV7-9

CDR3 protein: ASSRDGTGELF
J gene: TRBJ2-2
V gene: TRBV6-4

CDR3 protein: ASSSGDSSSGEQY
J gene: TRBJ2-7
V gene: TRBV27

CDR3 protein: ASSDRGRGVNYGYT
J gene: TRBJ1-2
V gene: TRBV2

CDR3 protein: ASSFQGYYGYT
J gene: TRBJ1-2
V gene: TRBV7-2

CDR3 protein: ASWEGQGSNQPQH
J gene: TRBJ1-5
V gene: TRBV27

CDR3 protein: ASSFRPLTAYEQY
J gene: TRBJ2-7
V gene: TRBV7-2

CDR3 protein: ASSLGYGYT
J gene: TRBJ1-2
V gene: TRBV5-5

CDR3 protein: ASSNPGKGEKLF
J gene: TRBJ1-4
V gene: TRBV27

CDR3 protein: ASSVEMTNTEAF
J gene: TRBJ1-1
V gene: TRBV6-1

CDR3 protein: ASRGVQETQY
J gene: TRBJ2-5
V gene: TRBV27

CDR3 protein: SVVRDGGTEAF
J gene: TRBJ1-1
V gene: TRBV29-1

CDR3 protein: ASCSLEGVHQPQH
J gene: TRBJ1-5
V gene: TRBV28

CDR3 protein: ASSDSGGLDLDTQY
J gene: TRBJ2-3
V gene: TRBV5-4

CDR3 protein: ASSLAPWRAHPADTQY
J gene: TRBJ2-3
V gene: TRBV7-8

CDR3 protein: ASRLRAGLEAF
J gene: TRBJ1-1
V gene: TRBV6-5

CDR3 protein: ASSSRSNDAYEQY
J gene: TRBJ2-7
V gene: TRBV2

CDR3 protein: ASSSTYEQY
J gene: TRBJ2-7
V gene: TRBV19

CDR3 protein: ASSVEGGGANVLT
J gene: TRBJ2-6
V gene: TRBV6-1

CDR3 protein: ASSGTAGVYEQY
J gene: TRBJ2-7
V gene: TRBV6-5

CDR3 protein: ASSELDSSAEAF
J gene: TRBJ1-1
V gene: TRBV6-1